The 2 T cell receptor beta chains in this list originate from one sample, sequenced in a study of regulatory T cells in long-lasting Graves disease. Time point: newly diagnosed GD, antithyroid drugs for less than 3 months. Following extraction of RNA from PBMCs, that RNA was used to make the TCR library. Construction of TCR beta libraries relied on iRepertoire HTBI primers and on Arm-PCR targeting CDR3 regions. One entry per CDR3 protein, called by TCRdb with MiXCR from the multiplex PCR reads. The repertoire holds fewer than 550,000 distinct CDR3 sequences, 15% to 20% seen once, with roughly 25% in the top ten. These data also formed part of another study, on T cells in Graves' hyperthyroidism and ophthalmopathy.

The material sequenced was peripheral blood mononuclear cells (PBMCs), taken at new diagnosis, from a patient treated with antithyroid drugs. The receptors derive from a woman aged 35-65 years with Graves disease.

This clonotype was picked up a small number of times. The rearrangement joins TRBV7-9 to TRBJ2-7; either TRBD1 or TRBD2 may supply D (5 bases each). This CDR3 spans 15 amino acids. V was trimmed by 1 base and J by 4 bases, leaving 14 bases between them. Germline values: CDR1 SEHNR, CDR2 FQNEAQ (reference sequence). Here the CDR3 DNA reads TGTGCCAGCAGCTTAGTCGGGTCCAGGGAGTACGAGCAGTACTTC. It translates to CASSLVGSREYEQYF.

For the CDR3, the DNA is TGCGCCAGCAGCTTGGGGAGGGATTCATCTGGAAACACCATATATTTT. This translates into CASSLGRDSSGNTIYF. V usage is TRBV5-1 and J usage is TRBJ1-3; D uncertain. This CDR3 spans 16 amino acids. With 0 bases removed from V and 1 base from J, the gap between germline ends came to 11 bases. Germline V CDR1 and CDR2: SGHRS, YFSETQ. Supplemented by reference TRBV5-1 and TRBJ1-3, the full variable domain reads KAGVTQTPRYLIKTRGQQVTLSCSPISGHRSVSWYQQTPGQGLQFLFEYFSETQRNKGNFPGRFSGRQFSNSRSEMNVSTLELGDSALYLCASSLGRDSSGNTIYFGEGSWLTVV.